This T cell receptor beta chain was sequenced during a study of cytomegalovirus exposure and HLA in healthy donors (dated by TCRdb to the late 2010s). For the wider study: The roughly 670 repertoires of the first cohort and the roughly 110 validation repertoires were produced on the same platform, according to a later analysis. The aim of the study was to test whether cataloging public T cell receptors could identify signatures of past pathogen exposure. Along with the approximately 700-subject first cohort, a separate validation cohort of 120 different subjects was used. To predict cytomegalovirus infection status, the study combined high-throughput TCR immunosequencing, statistical association of individual TCRs with disease status, and machine learning. Study-wide conclusions, independent of this receptor: Subsequent analysis determined that TCRs grouped into clusters in the first cohort also showed a tendency toward co-occurrence across the 130 or so validation repertoires, and approximately 94% of cluster scores exceeded 0. Most TCR sequences were seen in very few donors, while some public TCRs were found in many individuals. The study gave a list of more than 150 TCR beta chains associated with cytomegalovirus. The classifier was reported to diagnose cytomegalovirus status with high specificity and sensitivity in both the original and validation cohorts. According to the authors, the approach could potentially be generalized to other disease states and immunological phenotypes. A few of the identified cytomegalovirus-associated TCR beta chains were confirmed in vitro to be specific for cytomegalovirus antigens. All 120 or so repertoires were used to score co-occurrence in the validation cohort in a later analysis, because that analysis had no HLA typing for the cohort.

For this clone: This receptor's antigen is unknown. The input lacks base qualities; no much larger clone sits a single base away.

Donors formed part of the validation cohort, which comprised 120 subjects and was distinct from the first cohort of several hundred subjects. The library was prepared using the immunoSEQ multiplex PCR assay. From the authors' description of their analysis: A statistical classification framework was built for diagnosing cytomegalovirus status from the catalog of TCR beta chain sequences. The table comes from immuneACCESS by way of TCRdb, which keeps in-frame sequences with V and J called. Part of the clones is missing from these tables; in studies checked, under half for an unresolved V gene and the rest for unknown reasons. That table gives V, J and clone size, and the DNA gave D and trimming. The sample profile shows some 150,000 clones; roughly 90% of them were found once. 4.5% to 5.5% of the sample belongs to the ten largest clones. The TCR sequence derives from a man aged 18 to 35 in good health and CMV-seropositive. Sequencing was performed on PBMCs.

The bases read TGTGCCAGCAGCGTTTGGGGCATGAACACTGAAGCTTTCTTT. It codes for CASSVWGMNTEAFF. The V and J genes are TRBV9 and TRBJ1-1, with TRBD1 tentatively as D gene (5 bases match). CDR1 and CDR2 are drawn from the germline V gene: SGDLS, YYNGEE. V is pared back by 2 bases and J by 0 bases, with 8 bases lying between the germline termini. The CDR3 contains 14 residues, cysteine and phenylalanine counted. Just CDR3 DNA is preserved here, 42 bases in frame from base 1.